The clone carrying this TCR beta chain was found many times. These data originate in a study of blood T cell repertoires in COVID-19. Background on the study: The samples span acute and convalescent COVID-19 from the United States, Italy and Spain. In each case, the material was cDNA or gDNA derived from T cells, B-cell-depleted T cells, or PBMCs.

In the original processing: It was from reference gene primer amplification that nucleated cell counts were estimated. Assay used: immunoSEQ multiplex PCR; TCRdb lists only in-frame clones, some missing. V, J and clone size reflect that table, while D and trimming were determined from the DNA. The table includes 250,000 to 300,000 clones, approximately 81% detected once. The V end was cut by 4 bases, the J end by 5 bases, with 6 bases between. The CDR3 contains 12 residues. This clonotype originated in a woman aged 60-75 years with active or convalescent COVID-19. The chain employs TRBV12-3 or TRBV12-4 and TRBJ1-5; D is uncertain. The specimen was peripheral blood. CDR3 protein: CASSSQYQPQHF. In DNA form, the CDR3 reads TGTGCCAGCAGTTCCCAATATCAGCCCCAGCATTTT.